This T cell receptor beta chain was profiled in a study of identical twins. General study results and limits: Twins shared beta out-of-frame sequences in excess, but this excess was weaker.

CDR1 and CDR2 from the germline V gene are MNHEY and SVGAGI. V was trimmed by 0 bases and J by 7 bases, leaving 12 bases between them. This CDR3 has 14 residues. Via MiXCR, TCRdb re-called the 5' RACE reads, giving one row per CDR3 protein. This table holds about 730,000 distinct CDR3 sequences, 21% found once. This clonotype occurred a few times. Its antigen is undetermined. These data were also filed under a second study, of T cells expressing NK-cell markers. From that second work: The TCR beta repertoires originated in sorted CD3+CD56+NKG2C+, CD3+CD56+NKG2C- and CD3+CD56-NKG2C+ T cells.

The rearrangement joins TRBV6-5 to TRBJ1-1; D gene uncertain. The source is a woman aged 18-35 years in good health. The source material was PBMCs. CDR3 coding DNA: TGTGCCAGCAGTTACTCGAAACTCCGAGTTGAAGCTTTCTTT. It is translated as CASSYSKLRVEAFF.